The entry that follows covers one TCR beta chain sequence. Antigen unknown. This record belongs to a study of T cell responses to AZD1222 COVID-19 vaccine. Notes on the study in general: Increased Spike-specific TCR breadth and depth were observed after two AZD1222 doses. Donors in the cohort were predominantly white British and more often female, and clonal diversity was possibly underestimated. CD4 TCRs linked to vaccination spanned spike, dominating at 160-218 and 743-854.

Germline CDR1 and CDR2: SGDLS and YYNGEE. The V and J ends lost 3 bases and 0 bases respectively, with 9 bases between them. The CDR3 sequence is 14 residues long. The data were produced by immunoSEQ multiplex PCR, yet TCRdb's version contains in-frame clones alone and is incomplete. Here the sample spans approximately 160,000 clones, around 90% being singletons. The rearrangement links TRBV9 to TRBJ1-1, with a weak D call TRBD1 (6 bases). The sequencing used peripheral blood, collected on day 0 of AZD1222 vaccination. The sequence was obtained from an adult in good health. The CDR3 bases are TGTGCCAGCAGCGCTGGACAGATGAACACTGAAGCTTTCTTT. Residues: CASSAGQMNTEAFF. Looking up the rest from reference TRBV9 and TRBJ1-1 gives the full variable domain: DSGVTQTPKHLITATGQRVTLRCSPRSGDLSVYWYQQSLDQGLQFLIQYYNGEERAKGNILERFSAQQFPDLHSELNLSSLELGDSALYFCASSAGQMNTEAFFGQGTRLTVV.